This passage covers 9 T cell receptor beta chains from one sample sequenced in a study of cytomegalovirus exposure and HLA in healthy donors. PCR primers comprised 60 Vbeta and 13 Jbeta primers. Profiling relied on immunoSEQ multiplex PCR, and the TCRdb table lists in-frame clones only, not all of them. The data show more than 80,000 clones, with about 83% seen just once and under 4.5% held by the top ten. The sequenced sample consisted of PBMCs. Receptor source: a female donor in good health and CMV-seropositive.

There are a few counts of this clone. In DNA, the CDR3 is TGTGCCAGCAGAGACAGGGGAGAAAACACCATATATTTT. Its protein is CASRDRGENTIYF. This chain uses TRBV6-5 with TRBJ1-3, with TRBD1 matching 8 bases. Looked up from germline, CDR1 is MNHEY and CDR2 is SVGAGI. J was trimmed by 6 bases and V by 6 bases; bases with no gene match: 4. This CDR3 has 13 residues.

The rearrangement links TRBV28 to TRBJ1-1, with D possibly matching TRBD1 (6 bases). CDR3 length: 17 residues. Germline V gene sequence: CDR1 MDHEN, CDR2 SYDVKM. The ends were cut back, 6 bases at V and 2 bases at J, with 22 bases in the middle. CDR3 amino acids: CASSYYLSTGVNTEAFF. CDR3 coding DNA: TGTGCCAGCAGCTATTACCTCTCGACAGGAGTTAACACTGAAGCTTTCTTT.

The V call is TRBV15, the J call TRBJ1-2, with D uncertain. Germline CDR1 LNHNV, CDR2 YYDKDF (reference sequence). The ends were cut back, 1 base at V and 6 bases at J, with 6 bases in the middle. This CDR3 comprises 12 residues. CDR3 coding DNA: TGTGCCACCAGCAGAGCCCGTGATGGCTACACCTTC. It is translated as CATSRARDGYTF.

The chain is built from TRBV1 and TRBJ2-6; the D call in the table, TRBD1, was not verified against the DNA. TRBV1 is designated a pseudogene. CDR3 size: 22 residues. The CDR3 nucleotides read TGCACCAGCAGCCAAGATCTACCCCTTGAACGGGACAGGGGGTCTGGGGCCAACGTCCTGACTTTC. Encoded protein: CTSSQDLPLERDRGSGANVLTF.

This chain uses TRBV6-5 with TRBJ1-1, with a tentative D call TRBD1 (5 bases). V lost 4 bases and J lost 3, with 9 bases in between. CDR1 and CDR2 from the germline V gene are MNHEY and SVGAGI. This CDR3 has 13 residues. The CDR3 protein is CASSFTGDTEAFF. The DNA of the CDR3 is TGTGCCAGCAGTTTCACAGGAGACACTGAAGCTTTCTTT.

About this clone itself: Other DNA sequences from this sample encode an identical CDR3 as well. V and J are TRBV5-4 and TRBJ2-1, with TRBD2 as a possible D gene (6 bases). Germline V gene lookup returns CDR1 SGHNT and CDR2 YYREEE (reference sequence). The CDR3 runs to 16 residues. V lost 6 bases, J lost 13 bases, and 29 bases lay in between. The CDR3 DNA sequence: TGTGCCAGCAACCCTCAAACCGGGACTCCCCTACGTGAACAGTTCTTC. Encoded protein: CASNPQTGTPLREQFF.

The rearrangement uses TRBV5-4 and TRBJ2-7; 9 bases match TRBD1. Trimming at V came to 4 bases and at J to 3 bases, leaving 5 bases not matched to a gene. Germline values: CDR1 SGHNT, CDR2 YYREEE (reference sequence). There are 14 residues in the CDR3. The CDR3 region has the DNA TGTGCCAGCAGCGTGGGACAGGGCGTCTACGAGCAGTACTTC. This sequence encodes CASSVGQGVYEQYF.

J is TRBJ2-7 and V is TRBV6-5; D not resolved. Germline V lookup: CDR1 MNHEY, CDR2 SVGAGI. This CDR3 region has 15 residues. Trimming cost V 3 bases and J 2 bases, with 14 bases left between them. CDR3 sequence: CASSYSMARTYEQYF. CDR3 nucleotide sequence: TGTGCCAGCAGTTATTCGATGGCAAGAACCTACGAGCAGTACTTC.

The rearrangement joins TRBV5-5 to TRBJ1-1; D uncertain. The germline CDR1 and CDR2 sequences are SGHKS and YYEKEE (reference sequence). V gave up 2 bases and J gave up 1 base, with 9 bases separating them. The CDR3 is 14 residues long. CDR3 in amino acids: CASSFRQPNTEAFF. DNA of the CDR3: TGTGCCAGCAGCTTTAGACAACCGAACACTGAAGCTTTCTTT.